This is a list of T cell receptor beta chains from one sample in a study of beta chain features in type 1 diabetes. Measured with immunoSEQ multiplex PCR; TCRdb has only the in-frame clones, and not every one. The sample includes about 160,000 clones, around 7.8% of them seen just once. The sample consisted of central memory CD4+ T cells from blood. These receptors were collected from a woman aged 40 to 55 with type 1 diabetes. Both conserved end residues are part of each CDR3. Each record gives: V gene, D gene, CDR3 length, J gene, clone size, CDR3 DNA, CDR3 protein. The D gene is left open where the match is weak. Some rows have no size entry. The others give once, few or many, or a class for an expanded clone.

TRBV9	NA	15	TRBJ2-7	many	TGTGCCAGCAGCGCCCTAACAGGGAGAGAGGGCGAGCAGTACTTC	CASSALTGREGEQYF
TRBV4-1	NA	15	TRBJ2-4	NA	TGCGCCAGCAGCCAGACCGGGACAAGCAAAAACATTCAGTACTTC	CASSQTGTSKNIQYF
TRBV4-1	TRBD1	15	TRBJ1-1	few	TGCGCCAGCAGCCAACTCAGGGGGCTGAGCACTGAAGCTTTCTTT	CASSQLRGLSTEAFF
TRBV28	NA	14	TRBJ2-3	few	TGTGCCAGCAGTCCAGGGCCTGATCGAGATACGCAGTATTTT	CASSPGPDRDTQYF
TRBV7-8	NA	13	TRBJ1-2	NA	TGTGCCAGCAGCTTGAGGAGGGACTATGGCTACACCTTC	CASSLRRDYGYTF
TRBV30	NA	12	TRBJ2-5	few	TGTGCCTGTGCGGAAGGGGCGGAGACCCAGTACTTC	CACAEGAETQYF
TRBV9	NA	16	TRBJ2-3	NA	TGTGCCAGCAGCGTAGGGTGGGGCCCTAGCACAGATACGCAGTATTTT	CASSVGWGPSTDTQYF
TRBV25-1	NA	11	TRBJ1-1	NA	TGTGCCAGCAGTTCAACAGGGAGTGCTTTCTTT	CASSSTGSAFF
TRBV5-1	NA	15	TRBJ2-7	few	TGCGCCAGCAGGAGGTCCCAGGGTGTTGACTACGAGCAGTACTTC	CASRRSQGVDYEQYF
TRBV7-8	TRBD2	14	TRBJ2-5	NA	TGTGCCAGCAGCTGGGGGGACTACCCAGAGACCCAGTACTTC	CASSWGDYPETQYF
TRBV2	TRBD1	13	TRBJ1-1	NA	TGTGCCAGCAGAGTAAGGACAGGGGCTGAAGCTTTCTTT	CASRVRTGAEAFF
TRBV7-3	TRBD1	13	TRBJ1-5	many	TGTGCCAGCAGCCCCTACAGGGGACAGCCCCAGCATTTT	CASSPYRGQPQHF
TRBV28	NA	16	TRBJ1-2	few	TGTGCCAGTCTGGAGGGAAGTCGGGGGGAGGACTATGGCTACACCTTC	CASLEGSRGEDYGYTF
TRBV18	NA	13	TRBJ1-5	NA	TGTGCCAGCTCACCGGGGGGGAATCAGCCCCAGCATTTT	CASSPGGNQPQHF
TRBV16	NA	14	TRBJ1-1	few	TGTGCCAGCAGCCAATCGGCGGGGAACACTGAAGCTTTCTTT	CASSQSAGNTEAFF
TRBV10-3	NA	14	TRBJ2-6	few	TGTGCCATCGCGGCGGGCTCTGGGGCCAACGTCCTGACTTTC	CAIAAGSGANVLTF
TRBV7-3	TRBD2	17	TRBJ2-1	many	TGTGCCAGCAGCTTAATGCCGACTAGCGGGATGTTTGGTGAGCAGTTCTTC	CASSLMPTSGMFGEQFF
TRBV5-1	NA	14	TRBJ2-6	few	TGCGCCAGCAGCCTTCGGACAGATGTCAACGTCCTGACTTTC	CASSLRTDVNVLTF
TRBV2	NA	14	TRBJ1-1	few	TGTGCCAGCAGTCGTCAGGGGTCGGGCACTGAAGCTTTCTTT	CASSRQGSGTEAFF
TRBV28	TRBD1	15	TRBJ2-7	NA	TGTGCCAGCATCTCACCGGGACAGGGGGACCACGAGCAGTACTTC	CASISPGQGDHEQYF
TRBV28	TRBD2	12	TRBJ2-5	NA	TGTGCCAGCAGAGTTAGCGGGCAGACCCAGTACTTC	CASRVSGQTQYF
TRBV6-5	NA	14	TRBJ1-2	NA	TGTGCCAGCAGCCAGGTGCCGTCTAACTATGGCTACACCTTC	CASSQVPSNYGYTF
TRBV6-1	NA	15	TRBJ1-6	NA	TGTGCCAGCACGGCAGGGGAAGCCTATAATTCACCCCTCCACTTT	CASTAGEAYNSPLHF
TRBV28	TRBD1	15	TRBJ2-4	NA	TGTGCCAGCGACGGGACAGGCCCTACCAAAAACATTCAGTACTTC	CASDGTGPTKNIQYF
TRBV5-1	TRBD1	14	TRBJ2-3	NA	TGCGCCAGCAGCTTAACAGGGGGCAAGGATACGCAGTATTTT	CASSLTGGKDTQYF
TRBV28	TRBD2	12	TRBJ2-1	NA	TGTGCCAGCAGTCCGCTAGCGGATATGCAGTTCTTC	CASSPLADMQFF
TRBV29-1	TRBD2	15	TRBJ2-1	many	TGCAGCGTTCACGACCCCGGGACTAGTGCCAATGAGCAGTTCTTC	CSVHDPGTSANEQFF
TRBV2	NA	14	TRBJ2-1	NA	TGTGCCAGCAGTGACAGGGGCCCTTACAATGAGCAGTTCTTC	CASSDRGPYNEQFF
TRBV25-1	TRBD1	15	TRBJ1-4	few	TGTGCCAGCAGTGGTGTACAGGGGGCAGGTGAAAAACTGTTTTTT	CASSGVQGAGEKLFF
TRBV12-5	TRBD1	13	TRBJ2-1	few	TGTGCTAGTGGTTTGGTAAGGACAGGTAGAGTGGTCTTC	CASGLVRTGRVVF
TRBV19	NA	12	TRBJ2-1	NA	TGTGCCAGTAGTATAGCGGGGTTGGAGCAGTTCTTC	CASSIAGLEQFF
TRBV2	NA	15	TRBJ2-7	NA	TGTGCCAGCAGACCCGGGACTTTATACACCTACGAGCAGTACTTC	CASRPGTLYTYEQYF
TRBV7-7	NA	16	TRBJ2-5	few	TGTGCTAGCAGCTTCCACAGGTCGGGGGAAGGAGAGACCCAGTACTTC	CASSFHRSGEGETQYF
TRBV2	NA	11	TRBJ2-5	NA	TGTGCCAGCAGGGGCCACTGGGAGCAGTACTTC	CASRGHWEQYF
TRBV6-5	NA	12	TRBJ1-2	NA	TGTGCCAGCAGTTATGATGGGGGCGGCTACACCTTC	CASSYDGGGYTF
TRBV6-5	NA	15	TRBJ2-1	NA	TGTGCCAGCAGGGTGCCGGGACATCCAGACAATGAGCAGTTCTTC	CASRVPGHPDNEQFF
TRBV7-2	NA	14	TRBJ2-3	few	TGTGCCAGCAGCTTAGTTCCCGAGGTCGATACGCAGTATTTT	CASSLVPEVDTQYF